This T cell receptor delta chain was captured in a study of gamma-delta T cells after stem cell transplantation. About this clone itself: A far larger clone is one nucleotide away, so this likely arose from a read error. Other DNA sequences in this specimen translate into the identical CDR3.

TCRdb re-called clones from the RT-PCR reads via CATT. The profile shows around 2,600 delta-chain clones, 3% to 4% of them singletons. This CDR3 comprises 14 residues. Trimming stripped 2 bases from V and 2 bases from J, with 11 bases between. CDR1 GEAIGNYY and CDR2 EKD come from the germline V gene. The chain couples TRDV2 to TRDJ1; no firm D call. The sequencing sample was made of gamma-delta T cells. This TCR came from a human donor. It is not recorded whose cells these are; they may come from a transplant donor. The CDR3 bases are TGTGCCTGTGACATGGTTGTCCGTACCGATAAACTCATCTTT. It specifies CACDMVVRTDKLIF.